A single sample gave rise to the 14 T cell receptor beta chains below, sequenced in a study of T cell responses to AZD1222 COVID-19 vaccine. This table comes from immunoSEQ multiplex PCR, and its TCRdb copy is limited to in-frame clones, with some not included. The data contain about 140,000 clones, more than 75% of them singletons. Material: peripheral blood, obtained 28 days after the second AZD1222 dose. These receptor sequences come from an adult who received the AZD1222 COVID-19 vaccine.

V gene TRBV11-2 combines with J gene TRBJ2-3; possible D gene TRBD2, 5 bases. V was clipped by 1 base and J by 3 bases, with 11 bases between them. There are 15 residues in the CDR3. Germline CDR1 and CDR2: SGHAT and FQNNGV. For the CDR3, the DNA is TGTGCCAGCAGCTTAGGAGTTAGCGCGACAGATACGCAGTATTTT. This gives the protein CASSLGVSATDTQYF.

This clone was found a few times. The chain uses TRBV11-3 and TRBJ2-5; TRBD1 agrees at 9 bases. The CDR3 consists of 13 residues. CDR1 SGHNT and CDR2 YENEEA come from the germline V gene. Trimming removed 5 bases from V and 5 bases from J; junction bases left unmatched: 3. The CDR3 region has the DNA TGTGCCAGCAGCCCAGACAGGGGGGAGACCCAGTACTTC. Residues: CASSPDRGETQYF.

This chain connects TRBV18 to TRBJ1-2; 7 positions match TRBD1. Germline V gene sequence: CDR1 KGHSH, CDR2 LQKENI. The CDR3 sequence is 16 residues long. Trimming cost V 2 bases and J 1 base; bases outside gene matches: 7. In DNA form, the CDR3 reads TGTGCCAGCTCACCATCCGGACAGGAAAATAACTATGGCTACACCTTC. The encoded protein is CASSPSGQENNYGYTF.

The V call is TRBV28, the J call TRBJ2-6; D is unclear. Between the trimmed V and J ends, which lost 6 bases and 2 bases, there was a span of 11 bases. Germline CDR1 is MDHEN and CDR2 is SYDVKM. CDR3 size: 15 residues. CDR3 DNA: TGTGCCAGCAGCGGCGCAACGACTGGGGCCAACGTCCTGACTTTC. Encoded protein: CASSGATTGANVLTF. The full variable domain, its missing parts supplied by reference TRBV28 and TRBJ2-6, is DVKVTQSSRYLVKRTGEKVFLECVQDMDHENMFWYRQDPGLGLRLIYFSYDVKMKEKGDIPEGYSVSREKKERFSLILESASTNQTSMYLCASSGATTGANVLTFGAGSRLTVL.

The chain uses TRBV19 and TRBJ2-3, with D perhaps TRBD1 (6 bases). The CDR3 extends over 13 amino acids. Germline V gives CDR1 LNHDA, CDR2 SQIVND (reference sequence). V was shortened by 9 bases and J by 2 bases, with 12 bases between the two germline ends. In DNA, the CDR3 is TGTGCCAGCCACGGACAGCACACAGATACGCAGTATTTT. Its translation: CASHGQHTDTQYF.

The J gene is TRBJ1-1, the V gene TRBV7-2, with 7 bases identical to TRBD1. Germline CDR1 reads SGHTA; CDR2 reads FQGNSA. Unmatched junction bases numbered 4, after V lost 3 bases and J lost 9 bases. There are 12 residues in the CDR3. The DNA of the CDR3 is TGTGCCAGCAGCTTTACGGACAGGCAAGCTTTCTTT. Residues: CASSFTDRQAFF.

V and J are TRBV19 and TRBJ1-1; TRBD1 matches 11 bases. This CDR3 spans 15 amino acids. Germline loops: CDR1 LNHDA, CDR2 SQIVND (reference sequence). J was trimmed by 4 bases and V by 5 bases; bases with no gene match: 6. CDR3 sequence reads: CASSRTGGSSTEAFF. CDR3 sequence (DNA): TGTGCCAGTAGTCGGACAGGGGGCTCGAGCACTGAAGCTTTCTTT.

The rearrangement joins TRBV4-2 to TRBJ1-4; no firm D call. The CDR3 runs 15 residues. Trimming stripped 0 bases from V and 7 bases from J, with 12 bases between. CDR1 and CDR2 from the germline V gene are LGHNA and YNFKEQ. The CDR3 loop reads CASSQDLWGTEKLFF. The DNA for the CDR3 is TGTGCCAGCAGCCAAGATCTATGGGGAACTGAAAAACTGTTTTTT.

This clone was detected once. The CDR3 reads CASSSSSLPYEQYF. Here the CDR3 DNA reads TGCGCCAGCAGCTCCAGCAGCCTCCCCTACGAGCAGTACTTC. J is TRBJ2-7 and V is TRBV5-1; unclear D gene. Per the germline V gene, CDR1 is SGHRS and CDR2 is YFSETQ. Trimming shortened V by 3 bases and J by 2 bases, and 12 bases separated the two germline ends. This CDR3 region has 14 residues.

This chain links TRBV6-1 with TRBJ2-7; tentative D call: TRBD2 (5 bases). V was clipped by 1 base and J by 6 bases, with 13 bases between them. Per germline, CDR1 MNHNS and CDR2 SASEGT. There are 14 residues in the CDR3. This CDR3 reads CASSEGPAGGEQYF. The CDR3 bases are TGTGCCAGCAGTGAAGGCCCTGCTGGAGGCGAGCAGTACTTC.

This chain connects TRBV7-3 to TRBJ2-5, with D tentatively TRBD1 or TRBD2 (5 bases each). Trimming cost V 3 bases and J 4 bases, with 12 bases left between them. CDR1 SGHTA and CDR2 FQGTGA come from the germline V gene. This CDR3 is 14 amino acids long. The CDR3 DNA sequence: TGTGCCAGCAGCTTCTCAGGGAGAAGAGAGACCCAGTACTTC. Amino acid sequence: CASSFSGRRETQYF.

The CDR3 DNA is TGTGCCAGCAGTTCACCGGGACAGGGTTGGAAGCAGTACTTC. It is translated as CASSSPGQGWKQYF. The rearrangement joins TRBV27 to TRBJ2-7; 9 nucleotides match TRBD1. Germline V gene sequence: CDR1 MNHEY, CDR2 SMNVEV (reference sequence). V lost 4 bases, J lost 8 bases, and 9 bases stayed unmatched. The CDR3 has 14 residues.

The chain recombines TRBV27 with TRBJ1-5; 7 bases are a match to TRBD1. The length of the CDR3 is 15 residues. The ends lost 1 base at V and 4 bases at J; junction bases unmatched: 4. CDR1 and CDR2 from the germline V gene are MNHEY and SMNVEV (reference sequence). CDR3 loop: CASSLFGTENQPQHF. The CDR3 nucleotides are TGTGCCAGCAGTTTATTCGGGACAGAAAATCAGCCCCAGCATTTT.

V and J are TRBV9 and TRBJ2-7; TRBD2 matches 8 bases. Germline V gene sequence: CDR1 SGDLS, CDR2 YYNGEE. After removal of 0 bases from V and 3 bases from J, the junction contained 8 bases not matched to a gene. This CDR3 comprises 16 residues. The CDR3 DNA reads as TGTGCCAGCAGCGTAGGTACGGGGGGGCCCATCTACGAGCAGTACTTC. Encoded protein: CASSVGTGGPIYEQYF.